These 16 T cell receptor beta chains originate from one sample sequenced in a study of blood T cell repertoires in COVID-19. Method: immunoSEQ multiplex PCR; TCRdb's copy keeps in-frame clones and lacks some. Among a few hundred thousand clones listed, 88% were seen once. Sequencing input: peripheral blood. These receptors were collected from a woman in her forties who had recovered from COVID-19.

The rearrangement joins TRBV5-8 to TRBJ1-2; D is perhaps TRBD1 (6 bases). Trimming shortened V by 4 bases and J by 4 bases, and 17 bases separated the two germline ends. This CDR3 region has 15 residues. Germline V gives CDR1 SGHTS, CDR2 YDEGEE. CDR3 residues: CASSGTGGVGYGYTF. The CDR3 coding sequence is TGTGCCAGCAGCGGAACGGGGGGCGTGGGCTATGGCTACACCTTC. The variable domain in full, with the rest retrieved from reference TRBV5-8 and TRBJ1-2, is EAGVTQSPTHLIKTRGQQATLRCSPISGHTSVYWYQQALGLGLQFLLWYDEGEERNRGNFPPRFSGRQFPNYSSELNVNALELEDSALYLCASSGTGGVGYGYTFGSGTRLTVV.

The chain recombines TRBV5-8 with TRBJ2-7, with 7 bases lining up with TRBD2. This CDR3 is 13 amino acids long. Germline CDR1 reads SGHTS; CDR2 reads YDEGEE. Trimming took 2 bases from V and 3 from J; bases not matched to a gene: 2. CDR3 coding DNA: TGTGCCAGCAGCTTCGCGGGGGACTACGAGCAGTACTTC. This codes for CASSFAGDYEQYF.

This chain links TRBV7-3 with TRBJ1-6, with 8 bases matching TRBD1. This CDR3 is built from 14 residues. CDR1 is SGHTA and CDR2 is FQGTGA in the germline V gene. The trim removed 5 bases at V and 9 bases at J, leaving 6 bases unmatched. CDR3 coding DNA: TGTGCCAGCAGCCCAACAGGGGGGGCTTCACCCCTCCACTTT. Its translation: CASSPTGGASPLHF.

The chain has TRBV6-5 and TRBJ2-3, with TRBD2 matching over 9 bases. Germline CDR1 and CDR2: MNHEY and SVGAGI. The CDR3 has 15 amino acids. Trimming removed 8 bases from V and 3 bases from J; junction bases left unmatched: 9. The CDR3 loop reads CASLSFSGRTDTQYF. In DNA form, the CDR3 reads TGTGCCAGCCTTTCCTTTAGCGGGAGAACAGATACGCAGTATTTT.

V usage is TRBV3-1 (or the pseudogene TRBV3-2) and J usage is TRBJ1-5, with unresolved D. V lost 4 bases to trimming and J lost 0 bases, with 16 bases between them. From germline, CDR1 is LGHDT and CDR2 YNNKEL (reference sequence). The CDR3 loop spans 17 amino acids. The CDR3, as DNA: TGTGCCAGCAGCCCTGCCCGTAAGAGCTATAGCAATCAGCCCCAGCATTTT. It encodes CASSPARKSYSNQPQHF.

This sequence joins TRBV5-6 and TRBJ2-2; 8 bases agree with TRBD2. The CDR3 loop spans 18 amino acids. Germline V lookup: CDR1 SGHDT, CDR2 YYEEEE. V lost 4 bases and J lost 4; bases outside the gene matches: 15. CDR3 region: CASSPPGSIGGGTGELFF. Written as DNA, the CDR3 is TGTGCCAGCAGCCCCCCTGGCTCGATCGGGGGGGGCACCGGGGAGCTGTTTTTT.

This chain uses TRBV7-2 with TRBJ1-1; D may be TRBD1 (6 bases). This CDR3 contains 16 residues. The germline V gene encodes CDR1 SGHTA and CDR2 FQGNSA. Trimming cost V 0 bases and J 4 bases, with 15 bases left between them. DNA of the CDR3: TGTGCCAGCAGCTTAGCCTCCCACGGCAGGGGCACTGAAGCTTTCTTT. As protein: CASSLASHGRGTEAFF. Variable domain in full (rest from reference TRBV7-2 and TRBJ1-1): GAGVSQSPSNKVTEKGKDVELRCDPISGHTALYWYRQSLGQGLEFLIYFQGNSAPDKSGLPSDRFSAERTGGSVSTLTIQRTQQEDSAVYLCASSLASHGRGTEAFFGQGTRLTVV.

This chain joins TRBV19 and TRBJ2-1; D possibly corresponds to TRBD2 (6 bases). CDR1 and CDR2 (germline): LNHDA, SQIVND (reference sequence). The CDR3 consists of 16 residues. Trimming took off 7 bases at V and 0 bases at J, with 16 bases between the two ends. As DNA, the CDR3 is TGTGCCAGTAAGATAGCGGAATCGAACTCCTACAATGAGCAGTTCTTC. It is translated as CASKIAESNSYNEQFF.

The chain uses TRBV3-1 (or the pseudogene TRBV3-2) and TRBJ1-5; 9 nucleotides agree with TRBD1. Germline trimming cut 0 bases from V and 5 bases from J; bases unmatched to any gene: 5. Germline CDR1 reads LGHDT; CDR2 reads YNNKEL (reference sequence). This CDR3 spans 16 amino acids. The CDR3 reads CASSQEGQGSDQPQHF. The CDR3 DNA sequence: TGTGCCAGCAGCCAAGAGGGACAGGGCTCCGATCAGCCCCAGCATTTT.

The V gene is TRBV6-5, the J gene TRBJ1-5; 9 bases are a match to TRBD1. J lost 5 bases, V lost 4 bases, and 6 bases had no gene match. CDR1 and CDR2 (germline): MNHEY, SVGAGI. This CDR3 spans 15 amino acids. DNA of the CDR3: TGTGCCAGCAGTTGGACCGACAGGGGGGATCAGCCCCAGCATTTT. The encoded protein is CASSWTDRGDQPQHF.

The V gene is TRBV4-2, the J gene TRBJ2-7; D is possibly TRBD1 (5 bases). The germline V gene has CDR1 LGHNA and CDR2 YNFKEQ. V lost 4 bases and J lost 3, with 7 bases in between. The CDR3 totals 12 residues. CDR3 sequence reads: CASSLTGYEQYF. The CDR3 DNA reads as TGTGCCAGCAGCCTCACAGGCTACGAGCAGTACTTC.

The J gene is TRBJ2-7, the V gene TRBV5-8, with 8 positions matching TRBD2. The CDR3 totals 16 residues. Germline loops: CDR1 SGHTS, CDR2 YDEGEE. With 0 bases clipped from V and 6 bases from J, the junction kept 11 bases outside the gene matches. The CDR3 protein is CASSLGIVGLGGEQYF. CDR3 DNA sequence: TGTGCCAGCAGCTTGGGTATTGTGGGACTAGGCGGCGAGCAGTACTTC.

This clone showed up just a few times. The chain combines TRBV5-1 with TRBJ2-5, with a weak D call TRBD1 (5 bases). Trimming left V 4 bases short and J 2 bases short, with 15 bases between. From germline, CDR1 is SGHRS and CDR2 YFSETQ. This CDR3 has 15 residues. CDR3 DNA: TGCGCCAGCAGCCTTCAAGGACACCCTCAAGAGACCCAGTACTTC. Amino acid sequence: CASSLQGHPQETQYF.

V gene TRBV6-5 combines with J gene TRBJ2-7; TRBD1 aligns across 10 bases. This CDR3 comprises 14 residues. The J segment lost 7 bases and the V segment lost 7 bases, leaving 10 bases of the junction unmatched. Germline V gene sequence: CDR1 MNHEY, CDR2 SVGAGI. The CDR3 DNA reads TGTGCCAGCACCCATAGAGGACAGGGGGATGAGCAGTACTTC. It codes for CASTHRGQGDEQYF.

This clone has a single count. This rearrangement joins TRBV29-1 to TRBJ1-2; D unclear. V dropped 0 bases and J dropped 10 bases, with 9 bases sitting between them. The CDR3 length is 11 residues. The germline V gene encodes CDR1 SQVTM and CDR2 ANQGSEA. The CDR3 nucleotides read TGCAGCGTTGAAGAGGGCCTTAACTACACCTTC. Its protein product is CSVEEGLNYTF.

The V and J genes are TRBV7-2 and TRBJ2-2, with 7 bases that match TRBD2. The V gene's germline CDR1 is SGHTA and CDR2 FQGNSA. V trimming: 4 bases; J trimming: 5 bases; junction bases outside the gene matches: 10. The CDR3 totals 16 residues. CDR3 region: CASSSPGRRDTGELFF. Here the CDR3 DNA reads TGTGCCAGCAGCTCCCCCGGGAGGCGGGATACCGGGGAGCTGTTTTTT.